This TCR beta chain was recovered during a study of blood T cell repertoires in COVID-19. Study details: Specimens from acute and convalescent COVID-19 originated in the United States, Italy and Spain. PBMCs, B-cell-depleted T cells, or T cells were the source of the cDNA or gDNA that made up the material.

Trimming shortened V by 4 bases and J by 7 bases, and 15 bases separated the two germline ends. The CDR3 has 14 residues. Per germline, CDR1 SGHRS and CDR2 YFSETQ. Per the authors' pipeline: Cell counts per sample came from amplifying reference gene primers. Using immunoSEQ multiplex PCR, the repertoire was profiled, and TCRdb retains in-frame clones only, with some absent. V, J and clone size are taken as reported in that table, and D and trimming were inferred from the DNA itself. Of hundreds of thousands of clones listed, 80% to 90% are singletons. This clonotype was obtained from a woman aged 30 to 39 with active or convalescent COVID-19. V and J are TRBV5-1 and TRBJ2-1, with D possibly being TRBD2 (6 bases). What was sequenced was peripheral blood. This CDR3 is CASSPQGGKNEQFF. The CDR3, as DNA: TGCGCCAGCAGCCCCCAGGGCGGGAAGAATGAGCAGTTCTTC.